What follows are 23 T cell receptor beta chains derived from one specimen sequenced in a study of blood T cell repertoires in COVID-19. Libraries were prepared by immunoSEQ multiplex PCR; TCRdb keeps only in-frame clonotypes and omits some of them. The sample lists about 110,000 clones, 60% to 85% occurring once. The sample taken for sequencing was peripheral blood. These receptors originate from a woman aged 35 to 49 with acute or convalescent COVID-19.

The J gene is TRBJ1-2, the V gene TRBV19; 7 bases map to TRBD1. Germline loops: CDR1 LNHDA, CDR2 SQIVND (reference sequence). The CDR3 contains 13 residues. The V segment lost 10 bases and the J segment 7 bases; nucleotides outside the gene matches: 12. The CDR3 loop is CATQGQAPLGYTF. CDR3 coding DNA: TGTGCCACCCAAGGACAGGCCCCTCTTGGCTACACCTTC.

The J gene is TRBJ2-7, the V gene TRBV6-1; D is perhaps TRBD2 (6 bases). Trimming took off 2 bases at V and 6 bases at J, with 17 bases between the two ends. Germline V CDR1 and CDR2: MNHNS, SASEGT. The CDR3 has 15 residues. CDR3 sequence reads: CASSEMHAGGSEQYF. CDR3 nucleotide sequence: TGTGCCAGCAGTGAAATGCATGCCGGGGGTTCCGAGCAGTACTTC.

The rearrangement links TRBV18 to TRBJ1-3; TRBD1 is a possible D gene (6 bases). The CDR3 spans 15 residues. The germline V gene has CDR1 KGHSH and CDR2 LQKENI. V gave up 2 bases and J gave up 9 bases, with 17 bases separating them. The CDR3 sequence is CASSPEWQGSSTIYF. CDR3 DNA: TGTGCCAGCTCACCAGAGTGGCAGGGGTCGTCCACCATATATTTT.

CDR3 bases: TGTGCCAGCAGATTGACAGGAGATTATAATTCACCCCTCCACTTT. Translation gives CASRLTGDYNSPLHF. The chain carries TRBV6-4 and TRBJ1-6; D perhaps matches TRBD1 (6 bases). V was trimmed by 6 bases and J by 4 bases, leaving 13 bases between them. Germline CDR1 reads MRHNA; CDR2 reads SNTAGT. The CDR3 is made up of 15 amino acids.

V is TRBV28 and J is TRBJ1-6, with unresolved D. Germline CDR1 and CDR2: MDHEN and SYDVKM. Deletions cut 6 bases from V and 6 bases from J, with 12 bases between. The CDR3 loop spans 14 amino acids. The CDR3 sequence: CASSPQRANSPLHF. Written as DNA, the CDR3 is TGTGCCAGCAGCCCCCAGAGGGCTAATTCACCCCTCCACTTT. Filled out from reference TRBV28 and TRBJ1-6, the complete variable domain reads DVKVTQSSRYLVKRTGEKVFLECVQDMDHENMFWYRQDPGLGLRLIYFSYDVKMKEKGDIPEGYSVSREKKERFSLILESASTNQTSMYLCASSPQRANSPLHFGNGTRLTVT.

V gene TRBV15 combines with J gene TRBJ2-1; 10 positions match TRBD1. This CDR3 has 15 amino acids. Germline V gene data show CDR1 as LNHNV and CDR2 as YYDKDF (reference sequence). V lost 5 bases to trimming and J lost 6 bases; unmatched junction nucleotides: 7. This chain's CDR3 is CATSRTGQGRNEQFF. The CDR3 region has the DNA TGTGCCACCAGCCGAACGGGACAGGGGCGCAATGAGCAGTTCTTC.

The chain joins TRBV9 to TRBJ1-1; 7 bases line up with TRBD1. The CDR3 is 14 amino acids. CDR1 SGDLS and CDR2 YYNGEE come from the germline V gene. The ends lost 3 bases at V and 4 bases at J; junction bases unmatched: 6. As DNA, the CDR3 is TGTGCCAGCAGCGCCCAGGGGGATGGCACTGAAGCTTTCTTT. Its translation: CASSAQGDGTEAFF.

V gene TRBV30 combines with J gene TRBJ1-3; the match to TRBD1 covers 8 bases. Germline V gene lookup returns CDR1 GTSNPN and CDR2 SVGIG (reference sequence). The CDR3 is made up of 14 amino acids. Trimming cost V 5 bases and J 4 bases; bases outside gene matches: 7. The CDR3 nucleotides read TGTGCCTGGGGTCAGGGGGCGTCGGGAAACACCATATATTTT. It yields the protein CAWGQGASGNTIYF.

This clone was seen just once. The J gene is TRBJ2-2, the V gene TRBV29-1; D is unclear. The CDR3 covers 18 residues. V shed 7 bases and J shed 0 bases, with 24 bases lying between them. Germline loops: CDR1 SQVTM, CDR2 ANQGSEA. Here the CDR3 DNA reads TGCAGCGCCCCCAGAGGAAAACTAATTCGCGCGAACACCGGGGAGCTGTTTTTT. Its protein is CSAPRGKLIRANTGELFF.

V and J are TRBV10-3 and TRBJ2-5; TRBD1 might be the D (6 bases). This CDR3 comprises 15 residues. Trimming took 4 bases from V and 0 from J, leaving 12 bases between them. The germline gives CDR1 ENHRY, CDR2 SYGVKD. The CDR3 DNA sequence: TGTGCCATCAGTGTTTCGGGACAAAACCAAGAGACCCAGTACTTC. Its translation is CAISVSGQNQETQYF.

The CDR3 loop is CASSPRPGEAFF. As DNA, the CDR3 is TGTGCCAGCAGCCCGAGACCAGGAGAAGCTTTCTTT. The chain joins TRBV7-9 to TRBJ1-1; D ambiguous. V gave up 5 bases and J gave up 8 bases, with 12 bases separating them. Germline values: CDR1 SEHNR, CDR2 FQNEAQ (reference sequence). The CDR3 runs to 12 residues.

The gene calls are TRBV6-5 and TRBJ2-5, with 11 bases lining up with TRBD1. This CDR3 region has 14 residues. CDR1 is MNHEY and CDR2 is SVGAGI in the germline V gene. V trimming: 8 bases; J trimming: 4 bases; junction bases outside the gene matches: 6. The CDR3 loop reads CASDRDRGAETQYF. The CDR3 DNA reads TGTGCCAGCGACCGGGACAGGGGGGCAGAGACCCAGTACTTC.

V gene TRBV9 combines with J gene TRBJ1-1; no clear D. This CDR3 is 13 amino acids long. V shed 2 bases and J shed 8 bases, with 13 bases lying between them. Germline V gives CDR1 SGDLS, CDR2 YYNGEE. The CDR3 DNA reads TGTGCCAGCAGCGTGTTGCCCGCCCGGGAAGCTTTCTTT. As protein: CASSVLPAREAFF.

V and J are TRBV10-2 and TRBJ1-2; 12 bases are shared with TRBD1. CDR1 and CDR2 (germline): WSHSY, SAAADI. There are 14 residues in the CDR3. V lost 6 bases, J lost 4 bases, and 3 bases stayed unmatched. The CDR3 DNA reads TGCGCCAGCAGGTGGGACAGGGGGCCCTATGGCTACACCTTC. It yields the protein CASRWDRGPYGYTF.

The sample holds one count of this clone. The chain couples TRBV5-1 to TRBJ1-4; D is perhaps TRBD1 (5 bases). V lost 3 bases and J lost 12, with 15 bases in between. The CDR3 contains 13 residues. Germline V gives CDR1 SGHRS, CDR2 YFSETQ. The CDR3 reads CASSSRGEEELFF. For the CDR3, the DNA is TGCGCCAGCAGCTCGCGGGGGGAGGAGGAACTGTTTTTT.

This rearrangement joins TRBV11-2 to TRBJ1-3, with 8 bases matching TRBD1. CDR1 and CDR2 from the germline V gene are SGHAT and FQNNGV. V gave up 5 bases and J gave up 3 bases; unmatched junction bases: 12. This CDR3 has 17 amino acids. The DNA of the CDR3 is TGTGCCAGCAGCAAACGCTCCGGGACAGGTTTTGGAAACACCATATATTTT. This gives the protein CASSKRSGTGFGNTIYF.

The V gene is TRBV7-2, the J gene TRBJ1-4, with a weak D call TRBD1 (5 bases). The germline gives CDR1 SGHTA, CDR2 FQGNSA. The CDR3 loop spans 15 amino acids. V gave up 1 base and J gave up 4 bases, with 10 bases separating them. The CDR3 nucleotides read TGTGCCAGCAGCTTAGGACCGGGGGTTAATGAAAAACTGTTTTTT. Its protein product is CASSLGPGVNEKLFF.

The chain is built from TRBV7-2 and TRBJ2-4; TRBD2 matches at 11 bases. After removal of 5 bases from V and 6 bases from J, the junction contained 12 bases not matched to a gene. This CDR3 is 17 amino acids long. From germline, CDR1 is SGHTA and CDR2 FQGNSA. This chain's CDR3 is CASSVYTSGGQPNIQYF. The CDR3 DNA is TGTGCCAGCAGCGTGTATACTAGCGGGGGCCAACCAAACATTCAGTACTTC.

This clone was picked up a small number of times. The chain recombines TRBV7-9 with TRBJ1-3, with D uncertain. The CDR3 has 14 amino acids. The ends were cut back, 3 bases at V and 4 bases at J, with 10 bases in the middle. CDR1 and CDR2 from the germline V gene are SEHNR and FQNEAQ (reference sequence). CDR3 loop: CASSFQPEGNTIYF. For the CDR3, the DNA is TGTGCCAGCAGCTTTCAACCGGAGGGAAACACCATATATTTT. Combining the CDR3 with reference TRBV7-9 and TRBJ1-3 gives the whole variable domain DTGVSQNPRHKITKRGQNVTFRCDPISEHNRLYWYRQTLGQGPEFLTYFQNEAQLEKSRLLSDRFSAERPKGSFSTLEIQRTEQGDSAMYLCASSFQPEGNTIYFGEGSWLTVV.

This clone was recorded only once. CDR3 protein: CASSVNPRQGMNTEAFF. CDR3 sequence (DNA): TGTGCCAGCAGCGTAAACCCCCGACAGGGAATGAACACTGAAGCTTTCTTT. The rearrangement links TRBV9 to TRBJ1-1; 7 bases line up with TRBD1. The CDR3 totals 17 residues. V dropped 1 base and J dropped 0; count of bases not matched to a gene: 9. The V gene's germline CDR1 is SGDLS and CDR2 YYNGEE.

This clone occurred a few times. V usage is TRBV4-1 and J usage is TRBJ2-7; D is uncertain. The CDR3 covers 15 residues. The V end lost 0 bases, the J end lost 0 bases, and 9 bases lay between the germline ends. CDR1 and CDR2 (germline): MGHRA, YSYEKL. CDR3 coding DNA: TGCGCCAGCAGCCAAGAATGGTTCAGCTCCTACGAGCAGTACTTC. Amino acids: CASSQEWFSSYEQYF.

The chain links TRBV7-9 to TRBJ2-3; D is undetermined. The CDR3 has 15 amino acids. Germline loops: CDR1 SEHNR, CDR2 FQNEAQ (reference sequence). With 1 base removed from V and 4 bases from J, the gap between germline ends came to 12 bases. CDR3: CASSLGSAIADTQYF. As DNA, the CDR3 is TGTGCCAGCAGCTTAGGGAGTGCGATCGCAGATACGCAGTATTTT.

The chain employs TRBV3-1 (or the pseudogene TRBV3-2) and TRBJ2-5; the D gene is possibly TRBD2 (6 bases). Germline V CDR1 and CDR2: LGHDT, YNNKEL (reference sequence). The CDR3 consists of 15 residues. Trimming took 3 bases from V and 5 from J, leaving 16 bases between them. CDR3 amino acids: CASSQGGLPSETQYF. CDR3 in DNA: TGTGCCAGCAGCCAGGGGGGACTGCCGTCGGAGACCCAGTACTTC.